The clone carrying this T cell receptor beta chain was detected once. Its matching antigen is unknown. The data were taken from a study of cytomegalovirus exposure and HLA in healthy donors. Background on the study: Later analysis reported that the approximately 130 validation repertoires shared the platform of the roughly 670 first-cohort repertoires. The study's findings and limits: TCR clusters originating in the first cohort tended to co-occur in the approximately 120 validation repertoires, according to a later analysis. The authors listed 180 or so TCR beta chains as cytomegalovirus-associated.

Donors came from a validation cohort of 95 to 150 subjects, distinct from the first 666-subject cohort. The CDR3 consists of 13 residues. The germline CDR1 and CDR2 sequences are PRHDT and FYEKMQ (reference sequence). Trimming took 1 base from V and 1 from J, leaving 3 bases between them. Assay used: immunoSEQ multiplex PCR; TCRdb lists only in-frame clones, some missing. The top ten hold over 0.65% of the sample, which has about 86,000 clones, about 92% seen once. J is TRBJ2-3 and V is TRBV13, with D uncertain. The receptor was derived from a man aged 18 to 30 in good health and CMV-seronegative. The sequenced sample consisted of PBMCs. For the CDR3, the DNA is TGTGCCAGCAGCTTAGTAGGCACAGATACGCAGTATTTT. Its translation: CASSLVGTDTQYF.